These T cell receptor beta chains were read from a single sample in a study of cytomegalovirus exposure and HLA in healthy donors. Sequencing used immunoSEQ multiplex PCR; TCRdb keeps in-frame clones, though not all of them. The sample has 95,000 to 150,000 clones, and its top ten clones hold less than 4.5%. Sequences were obtained from PBMCs. The source of these receptors is a man younger than 35 in good health and CMV-seronegative. Both conserved end residues are part of each CDR3. A D gene is named only where the DNA matches it firmly.

v_call	j_call	d_call	cdr3_nt	cdr3_aa
TRBV9	TRBJ2-5	NA	TGTGCCAGCAGCGGGGGTCTTGGAGGGGCGGAGACCCAGTACTTC	CASSGGLGGAETQYF
TRBV14	TRBJ1-2	TRBD1	TGTGCCAGCAGCCAATTTCAGGGACAGGGAGCTAACTATGGCTACACCTTC	CASSQFQGQGANYGYTF
TRBV7-8	TRBJ2-7	NA	TGTGCCAGCAGCTTAATTCTCTTTAACGGGGAGCAGTACTTC	CASSLILFNGEQYF
TRBV18	TRBJ1-1	NA	TGTGCCAGCTCACGGACTGGGACTGAAGCTTTCTTT	CASSRTGTEAFF
TRBV19	TRBJ2-1	NA	TGTGCCAGTAGAATGAGAGATGAGCAGTTCTTC	CASRMRDEQFF
TRBV11-2	TRBJ2-3	TRBD2	TGTGCCAGCAGCTTTGCGGGGGAGAGCACAGATACGCAGTATTTT	CASSFAGESTDTQYF
TRBV5-1	TRBJ2-7	NA	TGCGCCAGCAGCTTGGGAGGCCCCAGTCCCGAGCAGTACTTC	CASSLGGPSPEQYF
TRBV5-1	TRBJ2-7	TRBD2	TGCGCCAGCAGCTTGGCCCTGGCGGGAGGTACCTACGAGCAGTACTTC	CASSLALAGGTYEQYF
TRBV9	TRBJ1-2	TRBD1	TGTGCCAGCAGCGTGGGACAGGGCACCTATGGCTACACCTTC	CASSVGQGTYGYTF
TRBV27	TRBJ1-1	NA	TGTGCCAGCAGTTTGCGGGCGGGGAACACTGAAGCTTTCTTT	CASSLRAGNTEAFF
TRBV5-6	TRBJ2-7	NA	TGTGCCAGCAGTGATGGGGGGGGCGCTCATTCCTACGAGCAGTACTTC	CASSDGGGAHSYEQYF
TRBV7-2	TRBJ2-7	TRBD1	TGTGCCAGCAGCTCGTGGACAGGGGTAGGCGAGCAGTACTTC	CASSSWTGVGEQYF
TRBV10-1	TRBJ1-1	NA	TGCGCCAGCAGTGATTCAGCGAACGCTGAAGCTTTCTTT	CASSDSANAEAFF
TRBV19	TRBJ2-1	TRBD2	TGTGCCAGTAAATTAGCGGGAGTCTACAATGAGCAGTTCTTC	CASKLAGVYNEQFF
TRBV28	TRBJ1-1	TRBD1	TGTGCCAGCAGTTTAGGGACAGGGATGGCTTTCTTT	CASSLGTGMAFF
TRBV5-1	TRBJ1-2	NA	TGCGCCAGCAGCCCAAATTCAGGGTTCGATGGCTACACCTTC	CASSPNSGFDGYTF
TRBV10-3	TRBJ2-2	TRBD1	TGTGCCATCAGTACCCCGGGACAGGGTCCCGGGGAGCTGTTTTTT	CAISTPGQGPGELFF
TRBV30	TRBJ2-1	NA	TGTGCCTGGAGTGGACTCACAGGATACAATGAGCAGTTCTTC	CAWSGLTGYNEQFF
TRBV29-1	TRBJ1-2	TRBD1	TGCAGCGCGGCGGGACAGGGGGGAAAAAACTATGGCTACACCTTC	CSAAGQGGKNYGYTF
TRBV5-1	TRBJ2-5	TRBD2	TGCGCCAGCTGCCGACTAGCGGGAGGAACGGAGGAGACCCAGTACTTC	CASCRLAGGTEETQYF
TRBV27	TRBJ1-5	TRBD1	TGTGCCAGCAGTCAGAGACGACAGGGCTCTAATCAGCCCCAGCATTTT	CASSQRRQGSNQPQHF
TRBV7-8	TRBJ2-3	NA	TGTGCCAGCAGCTCAGTATCCCTTAGCACAGATACGCAGTATTTT	CASSSVSLSTDTQYF
TRBV10-3	TRBJ1-2	NA	TGTGCCATCAGGGGGGACATTTATGGCTACACCTTC	CAIRGDIYGYTF
TRBV5-1	TRBJ1-1	NA	TGCGCCAGCAGCTTCGGGGGGAACACTGAAGCTTTCTTT	CASSFGGNTEAFF
TRBV10-3	TRBJ1-1	NA	TGTGCCATCAGCCTGACAGGGAACACTGAAGCTTTCTTT	CAISLTGNTEAFF
TRBV6-1	TRBJ2-7	NA	TGTGCCAGCACTAGGACAGTCTCCTACGAGCAGTACTTC	CASTRTVSYEQYF
TRBV6-4	TRBJ1-2	NA	TGTGCCAGCAGTGATTGGTCGAAAAGGGGCTATGGCTACACCTTC	CASSDWSKRGYGYTF